The 3 T cell receptor beta chains below were found in one sample sequenced in a study of blood T cell repertoires in COVID-19. Only in-frame clones appear in the TCRdb table, and some are missing; sequencing was by immunoSEQ multiplex PCR. The data contain 100,000 or so clones, 65% to 90% of them seen just once; the ten biggest clones take up 4.1%. The sample comprised peripheral blood. The receptors were sampled from a man in his forties or fifties with acute or convalescent COVID-19.

The chain joins TRBV30 to TRBJ2-1; D might be TRBD2 (5 bases). Germline V gene data show CDR1 as GTSNPN and CDR2 as SVGIG (reference sequence). With 8 bases removed from V and 9 bases from J, the gap between germline ends came to 14 bases. The CDR3 sequence is 11 residues long. CDR3 in amino acids: CAHSEVSEQFF. In DNA, the CDR3 is TGTGCCCACTCGGAGGTGAGTGAGCAGTTCTTC.

The chain recombines TRBV6-1 with TRBJ2-7; tentatively, D is TRBD2 (6 bases). This CDR3 is built from 14 residues. Trimming left V 1 base short and J 2 bases short, with 9 bases between. Germline lookup yields CDR1 MNHNS and CDR2 SASEGT. The CDR3 nucleotides are TGTGCCAGCAGTGAAGTGAGACTAGCCTACGAGCAGTACTTC. Amino acids: CASSEVRLAYEQYF.

In its sample, this clone was seen once. The chain carries TRBV30 and TRBJ2-4, with TRBD2 matching 14 bases. CDR3 length equals 14 residues. CDR1 and CDR2 from the germline V gene are GTSNPN and SVGIG (reference sequence). V lost 5 bases to trimming and J lost 6 bases; unmatched junction nucleotides: 3. CDR3 region: CAWATSGGGNIQYF. CDR3 DNA sequence: TGTGCCTGGGCGACTAGCGGGGGGGGAAACATTCAGTACTTC.